The 12 T cell receptor beta chains below all came from one sample that was sequenced in a study of Graves' ophthalmopathy and Graves' hyperthyroidism. Amplification from RNA transcripts yielded the TCR beta CDR3 regions. The authors performed first-round RT-PCR with HTBI primers and then a second-round multiplex PCR. Using its own MiXCR run on the multiplex PCR reads, TCRdb lists one record per CDR3 protein. The top ten hold approximately 23% of the sample, which has around 50,000 distinct CDR3 sequences, around half seen once. The sequenced sample consisted of peripheral blood. The receptors shown here come from an adult man with Graves' ophthalmopathy.

This clonotype is medium-sized by share. This chain joins TRBV7-8 and TRBJ1-5; D is possibly TRBD1 (5 bases). The CDR3 contains 14 residues. The germline gives CDR1 SGHVS, CDR2 FQNEAQ. The V end was cut by 5 bases, the J end by 3 bases, with 11 bases between. In DNA, the CDR3 is TGTGCCAGCAGCAAAGACAGTTCCAATCAGCCCCAGCATTTT. Amino acids: CASSKDSSNQPQHF.

CDR3 amino acids: CSVEKGSGGANLFF. DNA for the CDR3: TGCAGCGTTGAGAAGGGTAGCGGGGGGGCCAATCTGTTCTTC. The chain recombines TRBV29-1 with TRBJ2-1, with TRBD2 matching over 11 bases. CDR3 length: 14 amino acids. Germline lookup yields CDR1 SQVTM and CDR2 ANQGSEA. V was clipped by 3 bases and J by 15 bases; unmatched bases: 13.

The V gene is TRBV2, the J gene TRBJ1-2; 7 nucleotides align to TRBD1. The junction had 6 bases not matched to a gene; V was cut back by 4 bases and J by 7 bases. CDR1 and CDR2 (germline): SNHLY, FYNNEI. This CDR3 is 13 amino acids long. Written as DNA, the CDR3 is TGTGCCAGCAGTGTTCAGGGGGGGAGTGGCTACACCTTC. It is translated as CASSVQGGSGYTF.

This clonotype showed up many times. The gene calls are TRBV12-3 or TRBV12-4 and TRBJ2-5; 10 positions agree with TRBD2. The CDR3 totals 15 residues. V was pared by 2 bases and J by 6 bases, with 6 bases of the junction left unmatched. CDR3 in amino acids: CASSLLTSGSKTQYF. In nucleotides, the CDR3 is TGTGCCAGCAGTTTACTGACTAGCGGGTCAAAGACCCAGTACTTC.

CDR3 in amino acids: CASSTYPGEQYF. The CDR3 bases are TGTGCCAGTAGTACATACCCCGGGGAGCAGTACTTC. The genes are TRBV19 and TRBJ2-7; no clear D. The CDR3 totals 12 residues. Germline assignment: CDR1 LNHDA and CDR2 SQIVND (reference sequence). V shed 4 bases and J shed 7 bases, with 11 bases lying between them.

J is TRBJ2-7 and V is TRBV25-1, with TRBD1 matching 10 bases. The V segment lost 1 base and the J segment 3 bases; nucleotides outside the gene matches: 6. CDR1 and CDR2 from the germline V gene are MGHDK and SYGVNS. This CDR3 has 16 residues. The CDR3: CASSESDRGLNYEQYF. For the CDR3, the DNA is TGTGCCAGCAGTGAATCCGACAGGGGGCTCAACTACGAGCAGTACTTC.

The gene calls are TRBV9 and TRBJ2-1; 11 bases map to TRBD2. The length of the CDR3 is 16 residues. V lost 4 bases and J lost 12; bases outside the gene matches: 15. Germline assignment: CDR1 SGDLS and CDR2 YYNGEE. The CDR3 loop reads CASSTEAGTSGLAQFF. The CDR3 bases are TGTGCCAGCAGCACAGAGGCCGGGACTAGCGGCTTGGCGCAGTTCTTC. Using reference TRBV9 and TRBJ2-1 for the parts outside the CDR3, the full variable domain is DSGVTQTPKHLITATGQRVTLRCSPRSGDLSVYWYQQSLDQGLQFLIQYYNGEERAKGNILERFSAQQFPDLHSELNLSSLELGDSALYFCASSTEAGTSGLAQFFGPGTRLTVL.

As regards this clonotype: Relative to the germline gene, one junction end is altered; a read error may explain this. The gene calls are TRBV7-9 and TRBJ2-3, with 7 positions matching TRBD2. The CDR3 spans 16 residues. The germline V gene encodes CDR1 SEHNR and CDR2 FQNEAQ (reference sequence). CDR3 sequence reads: CASRGSGVRGKDTQCF. The CDR3 nucleotides are TGTGCCAGCAGAGGTTCGGGGGTGCGGGGGAAGGATACGCAGTGTTTT.

V and J are TRBV18 and TRBJ2-7, with D perhaps TRBD1 (7 bases). Between the trimmed V and J ends, which lost 3 bases and 3 bases, there was a span of 15 bases. CDR1 is KGHSH and CDR2 is LQKENI in the germline V gene. The CDR3 length is 15 residues. CDR3 in DNA: TGTGCCAGCTCACCGGAGGAGGGGGCGTTCTACGAGCAGTACTTC. Protein: CASSPEEGAFYEQYF.

This clonotype has a single count. The rearrangement joins TRBV6-1 to TRBJ1-3, with a tentative D call TRBD1 (5 bases). The germline V gene encodes CDR1 MNHNS and CDR2 SASEGT. Deletions cut 7 bases from V and 2 bases from J, with 12 bases between. The length of the CDR3 is 14 residues. The CDR3 here is CASNLQGTGNTIYF. The CDR3 nucleotides read TGTGCCAGCAACCTGCAGGGAACTGGAAACACCATATATTTT.

This clonotype was seen many times. V usage is TRBV6-1 and J usage is TRBJ1-2; 7 positions agree with TRBD1. This CDR3 region has 15 residues. Germline V gene sequence: CDR1 MNHNS, CDR2 SASEGT. The V gene end was trimmed by 4 bases and the J gene end by 2 bases; junction bases not matched to a gene: 7. The DNA of the CDR3 is TGTGCCAGCAGTGCTGAGACAGGGAGCAACTATGGCTACACCTTC. Protein sequence: CASSAETGSNYGYTF.

In this sample, this clonotype turned up once. The gene calls are TRBV3-1 and TRBJ2-1; maybe TRBD2 (7 bases). Germline V CDR1 and CDR2: LGHDT, YNNKEL (reference sequence). The CDR3 contains 14 residues. Trimming took 4 bases from V and 9 from J, leaving 16 bases between them. The CDR3, as DNA: TGTGCCAGCAGCCTTAGGGGGGGGTCAGGTGAGCAGTTCTTC. As protein: CASSLRGGSGEQFF.